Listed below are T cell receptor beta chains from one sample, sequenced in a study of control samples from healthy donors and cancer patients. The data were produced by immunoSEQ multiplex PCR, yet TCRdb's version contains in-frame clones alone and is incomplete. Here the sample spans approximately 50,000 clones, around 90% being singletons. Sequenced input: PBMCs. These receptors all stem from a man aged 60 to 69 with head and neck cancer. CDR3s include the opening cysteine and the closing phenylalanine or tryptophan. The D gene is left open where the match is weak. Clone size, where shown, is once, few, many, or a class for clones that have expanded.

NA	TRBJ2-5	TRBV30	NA	CAWSVSQATQYF	TGTGCCTGGAGTGTAAGCCAGGCGACCCAGTACTTC
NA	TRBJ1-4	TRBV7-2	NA	CASSFNGGNEKLFF	TGTGCCAGCAGCTTTAATGGGGGGAATGAAAAACTGTTTTTT
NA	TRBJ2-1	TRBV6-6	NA	CATNRDIYNEQFF	TGTGCCACTAATAGGGACATATACAATGAGCAGTTCTTC
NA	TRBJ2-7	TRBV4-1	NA	CASSQSGTGDGYEQYF	TGCGCCAGCAGCCAATCAGGGACTGGAGACGGCTACGAGCAGTACTTC
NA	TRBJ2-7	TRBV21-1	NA	CASSTPDPGLAVRSEYEQYF	TGTGCCAGCAGCACCCCCGATCCGGGACTAGCGGTTCGGTCCGAATACGAGCAGTACTTC
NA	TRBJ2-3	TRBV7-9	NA	CASSLGTGLSEGQDTQYF	TGTGCCAGCAGCTTAGGTACAGGGCTCTCGGAAGGTCAAGATACGCAGTATTTT
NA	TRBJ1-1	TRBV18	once	CASSPFEGSNTEAFF	TGTGCCAGCTCACCATTCGAGGGGTCAAACACTGAAGCTTTCTTT
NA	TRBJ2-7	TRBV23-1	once	CASSQDSWLFDEQYF	TGCGCCAGCAGTCAGGATAGTTGGTTGTTCGACGAGCAGTACTTC
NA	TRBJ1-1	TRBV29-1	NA	CSVNPGVAATEAFF	TGCAGCGTGAACCCCGGGGTGGCGGCCACTGAAGCTTTCTTT
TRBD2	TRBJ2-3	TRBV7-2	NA	CASSLTSGRMDTQYF	TGTGCCAGCAGCTTGACTAGCGGGAGGATGGATACGCAGTATTTT
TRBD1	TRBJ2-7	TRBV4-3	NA	CASSSDRSAYEQYF	TGCGCCAGCAGCTCGGACAGGTCCGCCTACGAGCAGTACTTC
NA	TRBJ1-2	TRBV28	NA	CASSERVVKAGYTF	TGTGCCAGCAGTGAAAGGGTTGTTAAAGCTGGCTACACCTTC
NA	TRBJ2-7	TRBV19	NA	CASSRTQGSHEQYF	TGTGCCAGTAGTCGAACCCAGGGGTCCCACGAGCAGTACTTC
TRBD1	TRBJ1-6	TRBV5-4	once	CASSLDRGSSPLHF	TGTGCCAGCAGCTTGGACAGGGGATCTTCACCCCTCCACTTT
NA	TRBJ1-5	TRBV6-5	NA	CASSLGVSNQPQHF	TGTGCCAGCAGCCTAGGGGTTAGCAATCAGCCCCAGCATTTT
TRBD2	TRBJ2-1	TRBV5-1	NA	CASSHSWTSHYNEQFF	TGCGCCAGCAGCCATAGCTGGACTAGCCATTACAATGAGCAGTTCTTC
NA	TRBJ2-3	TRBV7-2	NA	CASSLEGRVTDTQYF	TGTGCCAGCAGCTTAGAAGGCAGAGTCACAGATACGCAGTATTTT
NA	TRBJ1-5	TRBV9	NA	CASSGGDSNQPQHF	TGTGCCAGCAGCGGGGGGGATAGCAATCAGCCCCAGCATTTT
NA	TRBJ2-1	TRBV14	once	CASSQDRVEQFF	TGTGCCAGCAGCCAAGACAGGGTTGAGCAGTTCTTC
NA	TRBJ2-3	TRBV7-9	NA	CASSSGPGTSTDTQYF	TGTGCCAGCAGCTCCGGCCCCGGCACGAGCACAGATACGCAGTATTTT
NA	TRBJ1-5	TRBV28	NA	CASSSHQPQHF	TGTGCCAGCAGCTCCCACCAGCCCCAGCATTTT
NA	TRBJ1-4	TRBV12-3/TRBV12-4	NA	CAQNRSRREKLFF	TGTGCTCAGAACAGGTCCCGAAGGGAAAAACTGTTTTTT
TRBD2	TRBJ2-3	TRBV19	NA	CASSPGLAGRSTDTQYF	TGTGCCAGTAGTCCAGGACTAGCGGGACGTAGCACAGATACGCAGTATTTT
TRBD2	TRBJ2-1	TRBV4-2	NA	CASRGLAGVVEQFF	TGTGCCAGCAGGGGCCTAGCGGGAGTGGTTGAGCAGTTCTTC
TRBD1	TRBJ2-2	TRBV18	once	CASSRGQGPNTGELFF	TGTGCCAGCTCACGGGGACAGGGCCCGAACACCGGGGAGCTGTTTTTT
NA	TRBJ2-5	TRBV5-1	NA	CASSWAQDRQETQYF	TGCGCCAGCAGCTGGGCCCAGGACAGACAAGAGACCCAGTACTTC
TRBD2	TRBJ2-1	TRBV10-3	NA	CAISGGRSSYNEQFF	TGTGCCATCTCGGGGGGGAGGAGCTCCTACAATGAGCAGTTCTTC
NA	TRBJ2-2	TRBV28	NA	CASSLSNPGELFF	TGTGCCAGCAGTTTATCCAACCCCGGGGAGCTGTTTTTT
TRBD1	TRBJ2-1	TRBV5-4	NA	CASSFTGQGFNEQFF	TGTGCCAGCAGCTTTACGGGACAGGGGTTTAATGAGCAGTTCTTC
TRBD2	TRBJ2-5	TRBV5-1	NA	CASSLEPSGGVETQYF	TGCGCCAGCAGCTTGGAGCCTAGCGGGGGGGTAGAGACCCAGTACTTC
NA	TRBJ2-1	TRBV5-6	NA	CASSPNGGYNEQFF	TGTGCCAGCAGCCCCAACGGCGGTTACAATGAGCAGTTCTTC
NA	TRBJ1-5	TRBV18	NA	CASSPIGTPDQPQHF	TGTGCCAGCTCACCAATTGGGACTCCCGATCAGCCCCAGCATTTT
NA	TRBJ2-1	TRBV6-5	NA	CASARGYYNEQFF	TGTGCCAGCGCTCGGGGTTACTACAATGAGCAGTTCTTC
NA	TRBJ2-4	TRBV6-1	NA	CASSEATSGIGSSKNIQYF	TGTGCCAGCAGTGAAGCGACTTCAGGCATCGGGAGTTCCAAAAACATTCAGTACTTC
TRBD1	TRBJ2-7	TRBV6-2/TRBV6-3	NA	CASTPRGQYYEQYF	TGTGCCAGCACCCCCAGGGGGCAATACTACGAGCAGTACTTC
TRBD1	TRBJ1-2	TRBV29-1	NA	CSVGDRGYYGYTF	TGCAGCGTTGGGGACAGGGGTTACTATGGCTACACCTTC